The 30 T cell receptor beta chains in this list originate from one sample, sequenced in a study of blood T cell repertoires in COVID-19. Produced via immunoSEQ multiplex PCR; TCRdb's table is partial and in-frame only. The sample has about 140,000 clones; 70% to 90% are singletons. The source material was peripheral blood. These receptors all come from a man aged 50-60 years with acute or convalescent COVID-19.

The V call is TRBV6-1, the J call TRBJ1-5; no definite D call. Trimming pared 9 bases from V and 9 bases from J, leaving 18 bases between. The CDR3 has 13 residues. The germline gives CDR1 MNHNS, CDR2 SASEGT. This CDR3 is CASRWEILGPQHF. The CDR3 region has the DNA TGTGCCAGTCGCTGGGAGATCCTAGGGCCCCAGCATTTT.

The chain carries TRBV30 and TRBJ1-4; the D is unclear. V was cut by 0 bases and J by 7 bases, with 3 bases left in between. Germline CDR1 and CDR2: GTSNPN and SVGIG (reference sequence). This CDR3 contains 11 residues. As DNA, the CDR3 is TGTGCCTGGAGTGTCGGTGAAAAACTGTTTTTT. It yields the protein CAWSVGEKLFF.

The chain is built from TRBV11-2 and TRBJ1-4, with a weak D call TRBD1 (6 bases). This CDR3 is built from 17 residues. The germline V gene encodes CDR1 SGHAT and CDR2 FQNNGV. The V end was cut by 2 bases, the J end by 3 bases, with 16 bases between. CDR3 sequence reads: CASSLPTFGTPNEKLFF. DNA of the CDR3: TGTGCCAGCAGCTTACCCACATTCGGGACACCTAATGAAAAACTGTTTTTT.

V gene TRBV11-3 combines with J gene TRBJ2-3; 8 bases align to TRBD2. This CDR3 has 12 residues. In germline, CDR1 is SGHNT, CDR2 YENEEA. With V trimmed by 5 bases and J by 11 bases, 6 bases remained unmatched. Here the CDR3 reads CASSPGRGGQYF. The DNA for the CDR3 is TGTGCCAGCAGCCCCGGCCGGGGGGGGCAGTATTTT.

The DNA of the CDR3 is TGTGCCAGCAGCTTAAGATGGAGTCCCGAGCAGTACTTC. It encodes CASSLRWSPEQYF. The chain recombines TRBV7-9 with TRBJ2-7; D is unresolved. Germline V CDR1 and CDR2: SEHNR, FQNEAQ (reference sequence). Trimming stripped 2 bases from V and 6 bases from J, with 11 bases between. The CDR3 sequence is 13 residues long. Complete variable domain (other parts from reference TRBV7-9 and TRBJ2-7): DTGVSQNPRHKITKRGQNVTFRCDPISEHNRLYWYRQTLGQGPEFLTYFQNEAQLEKSRLLSDRFSAERPKGSFSTLEIQRTEQGDSAMYLCASSLRWSPEQYFGPGTRLTVT.

The chain uses TRBV11-2 and TRBJ2-3; the match to TRBD1 covers 8 bases. The J segment lost 2 bases and the V segment lost 1 base, leaving 2 bases of the junction unmatched. The CDR3 totals 15 residues. Germline lookup yields CDR1 SGHAT and CDR2 FQNNGV. The CDR3 coding sequence is TGTGCCAGCAGCTTAGCGGACAGGGTCACAGATACGCAGTATTTT. Translating it yields CASSLADRVTDTQYF.

The chain combines TRBV5-1 with TRBJ2-3; 7 positions agree with TRBD1. The CDR3 is 14 amino acids. The J segment lost 4 bases and the V segment lost 3 bases, leaving 5 bases of the junction unmatched. Germline V gene sequence: CDR1 SGHRS, CDR2 YFSETQ. DNA of the CDR3: TGCGCCAGCAGCTACACAGGGGTGGCAGATACGCAGTATTTT. Its translation: CASSYTGVADTQYF. The variable domain in full, completed from reference TRBV5-1 and TRBJ2-3, reads KAGVTQTPRYLIKTRGQQVTLSCSPISGHRSVSWYQQTPGQGLQFLFEYFSETQRNKGNFPGRFSGRQFSNSRSEMNVSTLELGDSALYLCASSYTGVADTQYFGPGTRLTVL.

Here the CDR3 DNA reads TGTGCCAGCAGCCGAGGTACATCAGGGGGCTACACTGAAGCTTTCTTT. Translated: CASSRGTSGGYTEAFF. This chain uses TRBV28 with TRBJ1-1; the match to TRBD1 covers 8 bases. Germline trimming cut 6 bases from V and 3 bases from J; bases unmatched to any gene: 12. The CDR3 has 16 residues. The germline gives CDR1 MDHEN, CDR2 SYDVKM.

This chain joins TRBV7-9 and TRBJ1-2; the D gene is possibly TRBD1 (6 bases). V was clipped by 1 base and J by 7 bases, with 13 bases between them. This CDR3 has 14 amino acids. Germline CDR1 SEHNR, CDR2 FQNEAQ (reference sequence). The CDR3 loop reads CASSLVTGDTGYTF. CDR3 nucleotide sequence: TGTGCCAGCAGCTTAGTGACAGGAGACACTGGCTACACCTTC.

This clone has just a few counts. The chain uses TRBV6-6 and TRBJ2-1, with D uncertain. Germline V gene sequence: CDR1 MNHNY, CDR2 SVGAGI (reference sequence). The CDR3 consists of 12 residues. V was cut by 2 bases and J by 7 bases, with 6 bases left in between. The CDR3 protein is CASSYSQNEQFF. CDR3 in DNA: TGTGCCAGCAGTTACAGTCAGAATGAGCAGTTCTTC.

The V call is TRBV15, the J call TRBJ2-7; a possible D gene is TRBD1 (5 bases). V lost 2 bases and J lost 2, with 7 bases in between. The CDR3 is 13 amino acids. CDR1 LNHNV and CDR2 YYDKDF come from the germline V gene (reference sequence). CDR3 DNA: TGTGCCACCAGCAGAAGGGGTCCCTACGAGCAGTACTTC. Its translation is CATSRRGPYEQYF.

V usage is TRBV24-1 and J usage is TRBJ2-3; D is perhaps TRBD1 (5 bases). Trimming cost V 1 base and J 7 bases, with 11 bases left between them. The CDR3 has 14 residues. The germline V gene has CDR1 KGHDR and CDR2 SFDVKD. The CDR3: CATSDFAKGNTQYF. CDR3 coding DNA: TGTGCCACCAGTGATTTCGCGAAGGGGAATACGCAGTATTTT.

The chain combines TRBV25-1 with TRBJ1-2; D is unclear. Looked up from germline, CDR1 is MGHDK and CDR2 is SYGVNS. The CDR3 is 16 residues long. V shed 3 bases and J shed 6 bases, with 20 bases lying between them. In DNA form, the CDR3 reads TGTGCCAGCAGTGACATTAACCGGTTGAGCAACCATGGCTACACCTTC. This codes for CASSDINRLSNHGYTF.

This chain uses TRBV19 with TRBJ1-5; 10 nucleotides align to TRBD1. The J segment lost 7 bases and the V segment lost 4 bases, leaving 7 bases of the junction unmatched. Germline loops: CDR1 LNHDA, CDR2 SQIVND (reference sequence). The CDR3 contains 15 residues. The CDR3 nucleotides are TGTGCCAGTAGTACCTGGGACAGGGGCTCGCAGCCCCAGCATTTT. Its protein is CASSTWDRGSQPQHF. Using reference TRBV19 and TRBJ1-5 for the parts outside the CDR3, the full variable domain is DGGITQSPKYLFRKEGQNVTLSCEQNLNHDAMYWYRQDPGQGLRLIYYSQIVNDFQKGDIAEGYSVSREKKESFPLTVTSAQKNPTAFYLCASSTWDRGSQPQHFGDGTRLSIL.

The chain's CDR3 is CATTPGTGIYEQYF. CDR3 DNA sequence: TGTGCCACTACCCCCGGGACAGGGATCTACGAGCAGTACTTC. The chain recombines TRBV19 with TRBJ2-7; 9 bases are a match to TRBD1. Trimming removed 10 bases from V and 3 bases from J; junction bases left unmatched: 10. The CDR3 runs 14 residues. In germline, CDR1 is LNHDA, CDR2 SQIVND (reference sequence).

J is TRBJ1-2 and V is TRBV28; D possibly corresponds to TRBD1 (6 bases). This CDR3 is 13 amino acids long. Germline V gene sequence: CDR1 MDHEN, CDR2 SYDVKM. V was pared by 3 bases and J by 8 bases, with 13 bases between. The chain's CDR3 is CASSFPPGVGYTF. The CDR3 DNA reads TGTGCCAGCAGTTTCCCCCCAGGGGTCGGCTACACCTTC.

The V gene is TRBV9, the J gene TRBJ2-7; D not certain. CDR3 length equals 12 residues. CDR1 is SGDLS and CDR2 is YYNGEE in the germline V gene. V was shortened by 0 bases and J by 6 bases, with 7 bases between the two germline ends. Written as DNA, the CDR3 is TGTGCCAGCAGCGTAGGCCTATCCGAGCAGTACTTC. Its translation: CASSVGLSEQYF.

The chain carries TRBV18 and TRBJ2-2; TRBD1 is a possible D gene (5 bases). V was trimmed by 3 bases and J by 3 bases, leaving 11 bases between them. The CDR3 has 15 residues. In germline, CDR1 is KGHSH, CDR2 LQKENI. The CDR3 DNA sequence: TGTGCCAGCTCACCCGTCCAGGGTGACACCGGGGAGCTGTTTTTT. Its translation is CASSPVQGDTGELFF.

This chain links TRBV6-5 with TRBJ1-4, with a possible D match to TRBD1 (6 bases). The length of the CDR3 is 13 residues. V shed 6 bases and J shed 7 bases, with 12 bases lying between them. The V gene's germline CDR1 is MNHEY and CDR2 SVGAGI. The CDR3 protein is CASRTTGFEKLFF. DNA of the CDR3: TGTGCCAGCAGGACAACAGGGTTTGAAAAACTGTTTTTT.

The V and J genes are TRBV6-5 and TRBJ1-1, with 8 bases aligning to TRBD1. The CDR3 is 15 residues long. The V gene end was trimmed by 5 bases and the J gene end by 0 bases; junction bases not matched to a gene: 5. The germline V gene has CDR1 MNHEY and CDR2 SVGAGI. The CDR3 bases are TGTGCCAGCAGTACGGGGGGACAGGTGAACACTGAAGCTTTCTTT. It is translated as CASSTGGQVNTEAFF.

This clone has more than one count but fewer than ten. V gene TRBV9 combines with J gene TRBJ1-1, with D maybe TRBD1 (5 bases). V was pared by 4 bases and J by 3 bases, with 16 bases between. The CDR3 is 15 residues long. Germline CDR1 and CDR2: SGDLS and YYNGEE. The CDR3 region is CASSRGTLSHTEAFF. The CDR3 DNA is TGTGCCAGCAGCCGAGGGACTCTTTCTCACACTGAAGCTTTCTTT.

The chain couples TRBV3-1 (or the pseudogene TRBV3-2) to TRBJ1-1; 7 nucleotides match TRBD1. J lost 5 bases, V lost 6 bases, and 6 bases had no gene match. Germline lookup yields CDR1 LGHDT and CDR2 YNNKEL (reference sequence). The CDR3 is 13 residues long. The CDR3 DNA is TGTGCCAGCAGGTACACAGGGGAGACTGAAGCTTTCTTT. This gives the protein CASRYTGETEAFF.

The chain joins TRBV27 to TRBJ2-4; TRBD2 might be the D (5 bases). V was pared by 4 bases and J by 0 bases, with 16 bases between. CDR1 and CDR2 (germline): MNHEY, SMNVEV (reference sequence). The CDR3 length is 17 residues. The CDR3 coding sequence is TGTGCCAGCAGTTCCGACCGGTCGACTATAGCCAAAAACATTCAGTACTTC. It yields the protein CASSSDRSTIAKNIQYF.

CDR3 loop: CASSLNYRGTEAFF. DNA for the CDR3: TGTGCCAGCTCCCTCAATTATAGGGGCACTGAAGCTTTCTTT. The J gene is TRBJ1-1, the V gene TRBV18, with D possibly TRBD1 on 5 matching bases. There are 14 residues in the CDR3. V was trimmed by 6 bases and J by 4 bases, leaving 15 bases between them. CDR1 is KGHSH, CDR2 LQKENI, per germline.

The chain combines TRBV11-3 with TRBJ2-7; unclear D gene. The V gene's germline CDR1 is SGHNT and CDR2 YENEEA. This CDR3 has 12 amino acids. Trimming pared 5 bases from V and 3 bases from J, leaving 8 bases between. Here the CDR3 DNA reads TGTGCCAGCAGCCCACCGGGCTACGAGCAGTACTTC. Amino acids: CASSPPGYEQYF.

The chain links TRBV19 to TRBJ2-2, with TRBD1 matching over 12 bases. Trimming at V came to 1 base and at J to 4 bases, leaving 1 base not matched to a gene. CDR3 length: 16 residues. The germline CDR1 and CDR2 sequences are LNHDA and SQIVND (reference sequence). CDR3 nucleotides: TGTGCCAGTAGTATAGGGGACAGGGGGCTCACCGGGGAGCTGTTTTTT. Protein: CASSIGDRGLTGELFF. Full variable domain (outside the CDR3, taken from reference TRBV19 and TRBJ2-2): DGGITQSPKYLFRKEGQNVTLSCEQNLNHDAMYWYRQDPGQGLRLIYYSQIVNDFQKGDIAEGYSVSREKKESFPLTVTSAQKNPTAFYLCASSIGDRGLTGELFFGEGSRLTVL.

This chain uses TRBV7-9 with TRBJ1-2, with 7 bases fitting TRBD1. The CDR3 sequence is 15 residues long. V shed 1 base, J shed 7 bases, and the junction held 9 bases outside the gene matches. Germline V CDR1 and CDR2: SEHNR, FQNEAQ (reference sequence). CDR3 DNA: TGTGCCAGCAGCTTAGGGGTTGACAGGGACTCTGGCTACACCTTC. It encodes CASSLGVDRDSGYTF.

The CDR3 here is CASSLDISVRETQYF. As DNA, the CDR3 is TGCGCCAGCAGCTTGGATATTAGCGTCCGGGAGACCCAGTACTTC. V usage is TRBV5-1 and J usage is TRBJ2-5; maybe TRBD2 (5 bases). The CDR3 contains 15 residues. CDR1 SGHRS and CDR2 YFSETQ come from the germline V gene. Trimming stripped 0 bases from V and 5 bases from J, with 14 bases between. Supplemented by reference TRBV5-1 and TRBJ2-5, the full variable domain reads KAGVTQTPRYLIKTRGQQVTLSCSPISGHRSVSWYQQTPGQGLQFLFEYFSETQRNKGNFPGRFSGRQFSNSRSEMNVSTLELGDSALYLCASSLDISVRETQYFGPGTRLLVL.

This chain links TRBV6-1 with TRBJ2-4; TRBD2 matches at 9 bases. Germline V gene sequence: CDR1 MNHNS, CDR2 SASEGT. Trimming at V came to 4 bases and at J to 0 bases, leaving 16 bases not matched to a gene. This CDR3 comprises 20 residues. This CDR3 is CASSAVSGSPEPLAKNIQYF. The CDR3 DNA reads as TGTGCCAGCAGTGCCGTTAGCGGGAGTCCTGAACCTCTAGCCAAAAACATTCAGTACTTC.

CDR3 amino acids: CASSPGLAGAQETQYF. The CDR3 region has the DNA TGTGCCAGCAGCCCGGGACTAGCGGGAGCGCAAGAGACCCAGTACTTC. The chain combines TRBV7-6 with TRBJ2-5; 14 bases agree with TRBD2. The CDR3 loop spans 16 amino acids. V dropped 5 bases and J dropped 2; count of bases not matched to a gene: 4. CDR1 is SGHVS and CDR2 is FNYEAQ in the germline V gene.